The entry below gives a single T cell receptor beta chain sequence along with its context. The antigen it binds to is not known. There are no base qualities to consult, and no much larger clone falls within one base. PBMCs were isolated by Ficoll-Paque density gradient centrifugation. The data belong to a study of T-cell memory formation after mild COVID-19 (dated by TCRdb to the early 2020s). The study in broad terms: TCR sequence clusters from the two donors were found to be largely donor specific. The cohort was made up of two young adult volunteers, one female and one male, who were previously healthy. Longitudinal TCRalpha and TCRbeta repertoire sequencing tracked T-cell clones expanding and contracting after mild COVID-19 in two donors.

Here is what the overall study found, with its caveats: Contracting CD4+ clones turned up mainly in the CM and EM memory subsets, whereas EMRA was where CD8+ clones were enriched. Whether the second-wave clones peaking on day 37 were SARS-CoV-2 specific was not confirmed. Only two mild cases were covered by the study, and larger cohorts that include severe cases with pre-infection samples were considered necessary. Clones contracting from day 15 to 85 had balanced CD4/CD8 phenotypes, while a second wave expanding from day 15 to 37 was biased towards CD4+. Some responding clones were detected in pre-infection memory, suggesting pre-existing cross-reactive memory T cells joined the SARS-CoV-2 response.

These reads were obtained on an Illumina NovaSeq 6000. Using 5'RACE with constant-segment primers, TCRalpha and TCRbeta cDNA libraries were constructed, with sample barcodes and unique molecular identifiers added in the process. RNA was extracted from every sample with Trizol reagent. Libraries were amplified in two PCR steps, with a second sample barcode and Illumina TruSeq adapters added in the second step. The libraries were sequenced on an Illumina NovaSeq using 2 x 150 bp paired-end reads. Regarding the original processing steps: Reads were demultiplexed and collapsed into UMI-guided consensus sequences with migec v1.2.7. Using mixcr v2.1.11, the UMI consensuses were aligned to TRA and TRB V and J templates and assembled into clonotypes. Expanded or contracted clonotypes were those called significant by both edgeR and NoisET, with noise models trained on biological replicates. For edgeR calls, a false discovery rate-adjusted p below 0.01 and a log2 fold-change threshold of 1 were applied. As an exploratory analysis of dynamics, max-normalized trajectories of the 1000 most abundant clonotypes were examined with PCA combined with hierarchical clustering. The CD4 or CD8 phenotype of responding clones was assigned using the separately sequenced CD4+ and CD8+ repertoires. TCRdb redid the processing of the public reads, applying fastp at Q25 and MiXCR, and retained in-frame beta chains. Entries that share a CDR3 protein sequence are merged under the most common genes and DNA. The V and J calls follow TCRdb's processing rather than the paper's. This sample lists roughly 550,000 distinct CDR3 sequences; around 21% were detected once. About 12% of the sample belongs to the ten largest clones.

Taken from the germline V gene (reference sequence), the CDR1 and CDR2 loops are SEHNR and FQNEAQ. Measured from the cysteine to the phenylalanine, the CDR3 is 14 residues long. Only the CDR3 DNA stays, 42 bases, in frame from base 1. A distance of 7 bases separates the germline ends of V and J, which lose 4 bases and 0 bases respectively. The chain links TRBV7-9 with TRBJ2-1, with the D gene uncertain. The sequenced sample was PBMCs or a T cell subset sorted from them (not recorded which). The receptor was isolated from an adult woman who had mild COVID-19 (a few samples of this study predate the infection). The sample titles of this study are shuffled in the database, so cell type and time point are left out; the donor was told from shared clones. The nucleotides are TGTGCCAGCAGCTCGGCGAGCTCCTACAATGAGCAGTTCTTC. It is translated as CASSSASSYNEQFF.